Listed below are T cell receptor beta chains from one sample, sequenced in a study of blood T cell repertoires in COVID-19. Some clones are missing from TCRdb's copy, which holds only in-frame ones; the method was immunoSEQ multiplex PCR. The sample consists of about 140,000 clones, over 80% of them appearing once. Material: peripheral blood. These receptors all stem from a man aged 30-40 years with COVID-19, enrolled during active disease. The CDR3 runs from the conserved cysteine through the conserved F or W. D genes are given only for firm matches. Only some rows state a clone size, as once, few, many or a class for expanded clones.

d_gene: TRBD1
v_gene: TRBV19
j_gene: TRBJ1-4
abundance: .
CDR3nt: TGTGCCAGTAGTAGCGCCGGGACAGGGGGTGAAAAACTGTTTTTT
CDR3aa: CASSSAGTGGEKLFF

d_gene: TRBD2
v_gene: TRBV2
j_gene: TRBJ2-3
abundance: .
CDR3nt: TGTGCCAGCACCCCCCTCGCGGGAGGGCCGACAGATACGCAGTATTTT
CDR3aa: CASTPLAGGPTDTQYF

d_gene: .
v_gene: TRBV30
j_gene: TRBJ2-5
abundance: .
CDR3nt: TGTGCCTGGAGTCGGGAAGAGACCCAGTACTTC
CDR3aa: CAWSREETQYF

d_gene: .
v_gene: TRBV5-5
j_gene: TRBJ2-7
abundance: .
CDR3nt: TGTGCCAGCAGCTCATCCTCGAGGTGGTACGAGCAGTACTTC
CDR3aa: CASSSSSRWYEQYF

d_gene: TRBD2
v_gene: TRBV7-8
j_gene: TRBJ2-1
abundance: .
CDR3nt: TGTGCCAGCATCCCCTCCCCGGCTAGCGGGGGGAATGAGCAGTTCTTC
CDR3aa: CASIPSPASGGNEQFF

d_gene: .
v_gene: TRBV2
j_gene: TRBJ1-5
abundance: once
CDR3nt: TGTGCCAGCAGTTCGGGTCAGCCCCAGCATTTT
CDR3aa: CASSSGQPQHF

d_gene: .
v_gene: TRBV4-2
j_gene: TRBJ2-7
abundance: .
CDR3nt: TGTGCCAGCAGCCAAGCCAGGGACTTCGCCCCAAACGAGCAGTACTTC
CDR3aa: CASSQARDFAPNEQYF

d_gene: .
v_gene: TRBV28
j_gene: TRBJ2-7
abundance: few
CDR3nt: TGTGCCAGCAGTTTACTCCTCCAGGAGCAGTACTTC
CDR3aa: CASSLLLQEQYF

d_gene: TRBD1
v_gene: TRBV11-2
j_gene: TRBJ2-3
abundance: .
CDR3nt: TGTGCCAGCAGCCAGGGGGTAAGGGTGGAGGATACGCAGTATTTT
CDR3aa: CASSQGVRVEDTQYF

d_gene: .
v_gene: TRBV10-1
j_gene: TRBJ2-2
abundance: .
CDR3nt: TGCGCCAGCAGCGGGAACACCGGGGAGCTGTTTTTT
CDR3aa: CASSGNTGELFF

d_gene: .
v_gene: TRBV19
j_gene: TRBJ2-3
abundance: once
CDR3nt: TGTGCCAGTAGTCCAGGCACAGATACGCAGTATTTT
CDR3aa: CASSPGTDTQYF

d_gene: .
v_gene: TRBV28
j_gene: TRBJ1-2
abundance: .
CDR3nt: TGTGCCAGCAGTTTATCTCAGGGGACCGGCTACACCTTC
CDR3aa: CASSLSQGTGYTF

d_gene: TRBD2
v_gene: TRBV19
j_gene: TRBJ2-1
abundance: .
CDR3nt: TGTGCCAGTAGTACTGGGACTAGCGGGAGAATTGACAATGAGCAGTTCTTC
CDR3aa: CASSTGTSGRIDNEQFF

d_gene: TRBD1
v_gene: TRBV7-7
j_gene: TRBJ2-3
abundance: few
CDR3nt: TGTGCTAGCAGCTTAGCCGGGACAGCAGATACGCAGTATTTT
CDR3aa: CASSLAGTADTQYF

d_gene: .
v_gene: TRBV19
j_gene: TRBJ1-1
abundance: .
CDR3nt: TGTGCCAGTATTTTCGGGGGGGAAGGCACTGAAGCTTTCTTT
CDR3aa: CASIFGGEGTEAFF

d_gene: .
v_gene: TRBV5-1
j_gene: TRBJ2-2
abundance: .
CDR3nt: TGCGCCAGCAGGACCGTGGGCGCCGGGGAGCTGTTTTTT
CDR3aa: CASRTVGAGELFF

d_gene: .
v_gene: TRBV6-7
j_gene: TRBJ2-7
abundance: .
CDR3nt: TGTGCCAGCCTATTACGAAGCCTCGAGCAGTACTTC
CDR3aa: CASLLRSLEQYF

d_gene: TRBD2
v_gene: TRBV6-5
j_gene: TRBJ2-2
abundance: .
CDR3nt: TGTGCCGGCAGCCTAGCGGGAGGGACCGGGGAGCTGTTTTTT
CDR3aa: CAGSLAGGTGELFF

d_gene: .
v_gene: TRBV2
j_gene: TRBJ1-6
abundance: .
CDR3nt: TGTGCCAGCAGTGACAAAGGGGGTTCTAATTCACCCCTCCACTTT
CDR3aa: CASSDKGGSNSPLHF

d_gene: .
v_gene: TRBV12-3/TRBV12-4
j_gene: TRBJ2-1
abundance: many
CDR3nt: TGTGCCAGCAGTTTATTGGGGAGTGAGCAGTTCTTC
CDR3aa: CASSLLGSEQFF

d_gene: TRBD2
v_gene: TRBV3-1/TRBV3-2
j_gene: TRBJ2-1
abundance: .
CDR3nt: TGTGCCAGCAGCCAAGATAGGACTAGCGGGAGGCATGAGCAGTTCTTC
CDR3aa: CASSQDRTSGRHEQFF

d_gene: .
v_gene: TRBV28
j_gene: TRBJ1-1
abundance: .
CDR3nt: TGTGCCAGCATCCTAGGCCCATTAACCGAAGCTTTCTTT
CDR3aa: CASILGPLTEAFF

d_gene: TRBD1
v_gene: TRBV27
j_gene: TRBJ2-3
abundance: .
CDR3nt: TGTGCCAGCAGTCCTAGAACAGGGGCCACAGATACGCAGTATTTT
CDR3aa: CASSPRTGATDTQYF

d_gene: TRBD1
v_gene: TRBV11-3
j_gene: TRBJ2-2
abundance: few
CDR3nt: TGTGCCAGCAGCTTACCGGACAGGGGGGGCACCGGGGAGCTGTTTTTT
CDR3aa: CASSLPDRGGTGELFF

d_gene: .
v_gene: TRBV11-2
j_gene: TRBJ2-3
abundance: .
CDR3nt: TGTGCCAGCAGAGCTCCATCCGGCAGGGCCAGCACAGATACGCAGTATTTT
CDR3aa: CASRAPSGRASTDTQYF

d_gene: TRBD1
v_gene: TRBV28
j_gene: TRBJ1-3
abundance: .
CDR3nt: TGTGCCAGCAGTACCCCCGGGGACAGGACAACCTCGATTTTT
CDR3aa: CASSTPGDRTTSIF

d_gene: TRBD1
v_gene: TRBV4-1
j_gene: TRBJ2-2
abundance: .
CDR3nt: TGCGCCAGCAGCCGCTCCCGGACAGGGGTAGCCGGGGAGCTGTTTTTT
CDR3aa: CASSRSRTGVAGELFF

d_gene: TRBD1
v_gene: TRBV5-1
j_gene: TRBJ2-7
abundance: once
CDR3nt: TGCGCCAGCAGCCCTCAGACAGGGGCCATCTCCTACGAGCAGTACTTC
CDR3aa: CASSPQTGAISYEQYF

d_gene: .
v_gene: TRBV10-2
j_gene: TRBJ1-1
abundance: .
CDR3nt: TGCGCCAGCAGTGGTCGGGCTGAAGCTTTCTTT
CDR3aa: CASSGRAEAFF

d_gene: TRBD1
v_gene: TRBV27
j_gene: TRBJ1-2
abundance: .
CDR3nt: TGTGCCAGCAGCCTCGACAGGGGAAACTATGGCTACACCTTC
CDR3aa: CASSLDRGNYGYTF

d_gene: TRBD2
v_gene: TRBV18
j_gene: TRBJ2-5
abundance: .
CDR3nt: TGTGCCAGCTCACCCCAGTCGGGAGGAATGGAGACCCAGTACTTC
CDR3aa: CASSPQSGGMETQYF

d_gene: .
v_gene: TRBV3-1/TRBV3-2
j_gene: TRBJ2-2
abundance: .
CDR3nt: TGTGCCAGCAGCCAACACCTCGCGGGGACCGGGGAGCTGTTTTTT
CDR3aa: CASSQHLAGTGELFF

d_gene: .
v_gene: TRBV2
j_gene: TRBJ2-1
abundance: .
CDR3nt: TGTGCCACCCAAGGGGGTTCAAGCTCCTACAATGAGCAGTTCTTC
CDR3aa: CATQGGSSSYNEQFF

d_gene: .
v_gene: TRBV18
j_gene: TRBJ2-1
abundance: .
CDR3nt: TGTGCCAGCTCACCACAGGGGGTGGTGGGCAATGAGCAGTTCTTC
CDR3aa: CASSPQGVVGNEQFF

d_gene: TRBD1
v_gene: TRBV19
j_gene: TRBJ1-3
abundance: .
CDR3nt: TGTGCCAGTAGTCTCGGACAGGGCTCTGGAAACACCATATATTTT
CDR3aa: CASSLGQGSGNTIYF

d_gene: .
v_gene: TRBV10-3
j_gene: TRBJ1-1
abundance: .
CDR3nt: TGTGCCATCAGTGAGTCTCAGGGGCTCACTGAAGCTTTCTTT
CDR3aa: CAISESQGLTEAFF

d_gene: .
v_gene: TRBV28
j_gene: TRBJ1-1
abundance: .
CDR3nt: TGTGCCAGCATGACACTTACCACTGAAGCTTTCTTT
CDR3aa: CASMTLTTEAFF

d_gene: TRBD2
v_gene: TRBV14
j_gene: TRBJ2-7
abundance: .
CDR3nt: TGTGCCAGCAGCCAAGAGAGCGGGAGTGGGTACGAGCAGTACTTC
CDR3aa: CASSQESGSGYEQYF

d_gene: TRBD2
v_gene: TRBV11-1
j_gene: TRBJ2-7
abundance: .
CDR3nt: TGTGCCAGCAGCCTGAATAGCGGGAGGGGATCCTACGAGCAGTACTTC
CDR3aa: CASSLNSGRGSYEQYF

d_gene: .
v_gene: TRBV28
j_gene: TRBJ2-7
abundance: .
CDR3nt: TGTGCCAGCAGTGGGCCGGGGTCGGGATCCTACGAGCAGTACTTC
CDR3aa: CASSGPGSGSYEQYF

d_gene: .
v_gene: TRBV3-1/TRBV3-2
j_gene: TRBJ2-2
abundance: few
CDR3nt: TGTGCCAGCAGCCCCCGGGGGAGGAGGGCGAACACCGGGGAGCTGTTTTTT
CDR3aa: CASSPRGRRANTGELFF

d_gene: .
v_gene: TRBV19
j_gene: TRBJ2-7
abundance: .
CDR3nt: TGTGCCAGTAACAGTGGGCCTAAAGCGGGGCAGTACTTC
CDR3aa: CASNSGPKAGQYF

d_gene: TRBD2
v_gene: TRBV6-5
j_gene: TRBJ2-3
abundance: .
CDR3nt: TGTGCCAGCAGTTGGGGGGGTGATACGCAGTATTTT
CDR3aa: CASSWGGDTQYF

d_gene: .
v_gene: TRBV27
j_gene: TRBJ2-1
abundance: .
CDR3nt: TGTGCCAGCAGTTTACCCCGACAGTACAATGAGCAGTTCTTC
CDR3aa: CASSLPRQYNEQFF